Presented here are 25 T cell receptor beta chains from one specimen sequenced in a study of T cell changes during pregnancy in multiple sclerosis. Clones were read by immunoSEQ multiplex PCR, and TCRdb kept only the in-frame ones, dropping some. The repertoire consists of about 75,000 clones, with 70% to 90% occurring once and the leading ten covering 0.7% to 0.9%. Sequencing used peripheral blood, obtained in the first trimester of pregnancy. The receptors here all came from a female donor in good health, enrolled as a control in a pregnancy study.

The chain links TRBV5-1 to TRBJ2-7; the D gene is possibly TRBD1 (5 bases). CDR3 size: 14 residues. Germline CDR1 reads SGHRS; CDR2 reads YFSETQ. V was pared by 4 bases and J by 6 bases, with 17 bases between. This CDR3 reads CASSAIQEEGEQYF. CDR3 nucleotides: TGCGCCAGCAGCGCCATACAGGAAGAAGGCGAGCAGTACTTC.

The chain couples TRBV5-1 to TRBJ2-5, with 7 bases fitting TRBD1. The DNA end favors TRBJ2-7, so the J call may be wrong. The CDR3 has 15 residues. Germline CDR1 SGHRS, CDR2 YFSETQ. The CDR3: CASSLAVQGGGEQYF. The CDR3 DNA is TGCGCCAGCAGCTTGGCCGTCCAAGGGGGCGGCGAGCAGTACTTC.

The rearrangement uses TRBV5-1 and TRBJ1-1; D gene ambiguous. The CDR3 extends over 14 amino acids. Germline V lookup: CDR1 SGHRS, CDR2 YFSETQ. V lost 0 bases to trimming and J lost 3 bases, with 9 bases between them. In nucleotides, the CDR3 is TGCGCCAGCAGCTTGGAGCGGGCGGACACTGAAGCTTTCTTT. Its translation: CASSLERADTEAFF.

This clone was seen once. The rearrangement uses TRBV30 and TRBJ1-2, with no clear D. Germline V gene lookup returns CDR1 GTSNPN and CDR2 SVGIG (reference sequence). This CDR3 spans 15 amino acids. Trimming shortened V by 0 bases and J by 2 bases, and 13 bases separated the two germline ends. The CDR3 DNA is TGTGCCTGGAGTGTACTATTGGCTCCCAACTATGGCTACACCTTC. This gives the protein CAWSVLLAPNYGYTF.

The V and J genes are TRBV10-1 and TRBJ2-7; 7 bases align to TRBD2. Germline V gene sequence: CDR1 WNHNN, CDR2 SYGVQD (reference sequence). This CDR3 has 13 residues. The V segment lost 8 bases and the J segment 6 bases; nucleotides outside the gene matches: 10. The CDR3 sequence: CASAPAGWGEQYF. DNA for the CDR3: TGCGCCAGCGCCCCAGCGGGATGGGGCGAGCAGTACTTC.

The rearrangement joins TRBV25-1 to TRBJ1-4; perhaps TRBD1 as D (5 bases). CDR1 and CDR2 from the germline V gene are MGHDK and SYGVNS. The CDR3 is 14 residues long. V was pared by 4 bases and J by 7 bases, with 13 bases between. The CDR3 sequence: CASSAGRGGEKLFF. CDR3 bases: TGTGCCAGCAGTGCGGGACGGGGAGGTGAAAAACTGTTTTTT. Full variable domain (remainder filled in from reference TRBV25-1 and TRBJ1-4): EADIYQTPRYLVIGTGKKITLECSQTMGHDKMYWYQQDPGMELHLIHYSYGVNSTEKGDLSSESTVSRIRTEHFPLTLESARPSHTSQYLCASSAGRGGEKLFFGSGTQLSVL.

The chain employs TRBV18 and TRBJ2-1; D remains ambiguous. Trimming took off 0 bases at V and 0 bases at J, with 15 bases between the two ends. Germline CDR1 is KGHSH and CDR2 is LQKENI. The CDR3 has 18 residues. In nucleotides, the CDR3 is TGTGCCAGCTCACCACCTCAAGGCTCAGGTCACTCCTACAATGAGCAGTTCTTC. It is translated as CASSPPQGSGHSYNEQFF.

This clone appeared a single time. The chain employs TRBV7-9 and TRBJ1-1; D might be TRBD1 (5 bases). Germline-derived CDR1 and CDR2 are SEHNR and FQNEAQ (reference sequence). The CDR3 has 14 amino acids. V lost 4 bases, J lost 6 bases, and 15 bases lay in between. The CDR3 here is CASSSHGGVAEAFF. The CDR3 DNA sequence: TGTGCCAGCAGCTCACACGGGGGTGTTGCTGAAGCTTTCTTT.

V is TRBV19 and J is TRBJ2-7; D remains ambiguous. CDR3 length: 14 residues. Trimming shortened V by 7 bases and J by 0 bases, and 13 bases separated the two germline ends. Germline V gene data show CDR1 as LNHDA and CDR2 as SQIVND (reference sequence). CDR3 sequence: CASKVAVSSYEQYF. The CDR3 DNA reads TGTGCCAGTAAGGTGGCGGTGAGCTCCTACGAGCAGTACTTC.

The chain recombines TRBV5-8 with TRBJ1-1; D is uncertain. The CDR3 covers 14 residues. Germline V CDR1 and CDR2: SGHTS, YDEGEE. V shed 1 base and J shed 4 bases, with 11 bases lying between them. CDR3 nucleotides: TGTGCCAGCAGCTTGCACAGCTTGGGCACTGAAGCTTTCTTT. Its protein is CASSLHSLGTEAFF.

This clone was detected a few times. The rearrangement uses TRBV11-2 and TRBJ1-1; 7 positions agree with TRBD1. V gave up 1 base and J gave up 0 bases; unmatched junction bases: 8. From germline, CDR1 is SGHAT and CDR2 FQNNGV. The CDR3 contains 17 residues. The CDR3 sequence is CASSLARAGGMNTEAFF. The CDR3 coding sequence is TGTGCCAGCAGCTTAGCCCGCGCAGGGGGAATGAACACTGAAGCTTTCTTT.

This clone was recorded once. V is TRBV15 and J is TRBJ2-1, with D possibly being TRBD1 (5 bases). Trimming shortened V by 0 bases and J by 4 bases, and 10 bases separated the two germline ends. The CDR3 consists of 15 residues. Looked up from germline, CDR1 is LNHNV and CDR2 is YYDKDF (reference sequence). The CDR3 sequence: CATSRDGQGYNEQFF. The CDR3 DNA sequence: TGTGCCACCAGCAGAGATGGTCAGGGATACAATGAGCAGTTCTTC. Together with reference TRBV15 and TRBJ2-1, the CDR3 gives the full variable domain: DAMVIQNPRYQVTQFGKPVTLSCSQTLNHNVMYWYQQKSSQAPKLLFHYYDKDFNNEADTPDNFQSRRPNTSFCFLDIRSPGLGDTAMYLCATSRDGQGYNEQFFGPGTRLTVL.

The chain has TRBV2 and TRBJ1-5; a possible D gene is TRBD1 (6 bases). Looked up from germline, CDR1 is SNHLY and CDR2 is FYNNEI. V was cut by 3 bases and J by 7 bases, with 13 bases left in between. This CDR3 comprises 14 residues. The CDR3 coding sequence is TGTGCCAGCAGTGAGTCGGGGGGCTACCAGCCCCAGCATTTT. Amino acid sequence: CASSESGGYQPQHF. The whole variable domain, filled in from reference TRBV2 and TRBJ1-5, reads EPEVTQTPSHQVTQMGQEVILRCVPISNHLYFYWYRQILGQKVEFLVSFYNNEISEKSEIFDDQFSVERPDGSNFTLKIRSTKLEDSAMYFCASSESGGYQPQHFGDGTRLSIL.

The gene calls are TRBV7-6 and TRBJ2-1; 11 nucleotides align to TRBD2. The junction had 14 bases not matched to a gene; V was cut back by 1 base and J by 6 bases. The germline V gene encodes CDR1 SGHVS and CDR2 FNYEAQ. This CDR3 comprises 19 residues. DNA for the CDR3: TGTGCCAGCAGCTTAGGGGTAGCGGGGGGGCTAAGCTCGGTCAATGAGCAGTTCTTC. This codes for CASSLGVAGGLSSVNEQFF. Together with reference TRBV7-6 and TRBJ2-1, the CDR3 gives the full variable domain: GAGVSQSPRYKVTKRGQDVALRCDPISGHVSLYWYRQALGQGPEFLTYFNYEAQQDKSGLPNDRFSAERPEGSISTLTIQRTEQRDSAMYRCASSLGVAGGLSSVNEQFFGPGTRLTVL.

J is TRBJ1-4 and V is TRBV6-1; tentative D call: TRBD1 (6 bases). The CDR3 is made up of 16 amino acids. Germline V gene data show CDR1 as MNHNS and CDR2 as SASEGT. Trimming removed 6 bases from V and 2 bases from J, with 16 bases in between. The CDR3, as DNA: TGTGCCAGCAGGGAACTGAGGGGGTTTACTAATGAAAAACTGTTTTTT. The encoded protein is CASRELRGFTNEKLFF.

The gene calls are TRBV9 and TRBJ2-3; 10 bases match TRBD2. The CDR3 loop spans 15 amino acids. Germline-derived CDR1 and CDR2 are SGDLS and YYNGEE. J gave up 4 bases and V 4 bases, and 6 bases lay outside the gene matches. CDR3 DNA sequence: TGTGCCAGCAGCCAAGGACTAGCGGTATCAGATACGCAGTATTTT. As protein: CASSQGLAVSDTQYF.

The rearrangement uses TRBV30 and TRBJ1-1, with unresolved D. The CDR3 is 13 residues long. V dropped 0 bases and J dropped 3 bases, with 8 bases sitting between them. CDR1 is GTSNPN, CDR2 SVGIG, per germline (reference sequence). The CDR3 nucleotides read TGTGCCTGGAGTGTTGAGGAGGACACTGAAGCTTTCTTT. Translating it yields CAWSVEEDTEAFF.

The J gene is TRBJ2-5, the V gene TRBV4-1; 14 bases agree with TRBD2. This CDR3 spans 18 amino acids. Germline lookup yields CDR1 MGHRA and CDR2 YSYEKL. The V segment lost 4 bases and the J segment 4 bases; nucleotides outside the gene matches: 11. The CDR3 DNA reads TGCGCCAGCAGCCCCCAGGGACTAGCGGGAGCCGAGGCAGAGACCCAGTACTTC. Translating gives CASSPQGLAGAEAETQYF.

As DNA, the CDR3 is TGTGCCAGCAGCCTACGGACAGGGGGTTACAATGAGCAGTTCTTC. Its protein product is CASSLRTGGYNEQFF. The chain couples TRBV5-4 to TRBJ2-1; TRBD1 matches at 10 bases. Germline CDR1 and CDR2: SGHNT and YYREEE (reference sequence). Unmatched junction bases numbered 5, after V lost 4 bases and J lost 4 bases. CDR3 length: 15 amino acids.

The gene calls are TRBV27 and TRBJ2-7; D perhaps matches TRBD1 (6 bases). Trimming removed 4 bases at V and 7 bases at J, with 23 bases between. Germline V CDR1 and CDR2: MNHEY, SMNVEV (reference sequence). This CDR3 contains 16 residues. CDR3 loop: CASSSTHQGNLREQYF. CDR3 nucleotide sequence: TGTGCCAGCAGTTCTACACATCAGGGGAACCTACGGGAGCAGTACTTC.

The rearrangement links TRBV11-2 to TRBJ1-2; tentatively, D is TRBD1 (6 bases). Per the germline V gene, CDR1 is SGHAT and CDR2 is FQNNGV. CDR3 size: 14 residues. V shed 4 bases and J shed 2 bases, with 11 bases lying between them. This CDR3 is CASSYRDINYGYTF. The CDR3, as DNA: TGTGCCAGCAGCTACCGGGACATAAACTATGGCTACACCTTC.

The V gene is TRBV7-9, the J gene TRBJ2-5, with 16 bases identical to TRBD2. Germline V gene sequence: CDR1 SEHNR, CDR2 FQNEAQ (reference sequence). There are 17 residues in the CDR3. With V trimmed by 6 bases and J by 4 bases, 8 bases remained unmatched. This CDR3 reads CASRQGLAGGPGETQYF. The CDR3 region has the DNA TGTGCCAGCAGACAGGGACTAGCGGGAGGGCCGGGAGAGACCCAGTACTTC.

The chain has TRBV5-1 and TRBJ1-2; 7 bases fit TRBD1. The CDR3 covers 15 residues. V was pared by 0 bases and J by 6 bases, with 8 bases of the junction left unmatched. CDR1 is SGHRS and CDR2 is YFSETQ in the germline V gene. The DNA of the CDR3 is TGCGCCAGCAGCTTGGACAACAGGGGATGGGATGGCTACACCTTC. Its translation: CASSLDNRGWDGYTF.

The chain uses TRBV6-5 and TRBJ2-5, with 10 bases matching TRBD2. With 8 bases clipped from V and 4 bases from J, the junction kept 7 bases outside the gene matches. The germline V gene has CDR1 MNHEY and CDR2 SVGAGI. CDR3 size: 14 residues. For the CDR3, the DNA is TGTGCCAGCGGAAGCGGGAGGGCGGGAGAGACCCAGTACTTC. Its translation is CASGSGRAGETQYF.

This chain's CDR3 is CASSLAPTGGRTEAFF. The CDR3 coding sequence is TGTGCCAGCAGCTTAGCCCCGACAGGGGGTCGGACTGAAGCTTTCTTT. V and J are TRBV11-1 and TRBJ1-1; 9 bases align to TRBD1. Trimming cost V 0 bases and J 5 bases; bases outside gene matches: 7. This CDR3 region has 16 residues. Germline values: CDR1 SGHAT, CDR2 FQDESV (reference sequence). The variable domain in full, with the rest retrieved from reference TRBV11-1 and TRBJ1-1, is EAEVAQSPRYKITEKSQAVAFWCDPISGHATLYWYRQILGQGPELLVQFQDESVVDDSQLPKDRFSAERLKGVDSTLKIQPAELGDSAMYLCASSLAPTGGRTEAFFGQGTRLTVV.